A selection of T cell receptor beta chains follows, all from one sample in a study of blood T cells in healthy people across ages. TCRdb re-derived calls from the 5' RACE reads in MiXCR, one entry per CDR3 protein. The sample includes approximately 320,000 distinct CDR3 sequences, around 27% of them seen just once. Sequenced input: blood. The receptor source for this set is a woman aged 70-85 years in good health. The CDR3 runs from the conserved cysteine through the conserved F or W. The D gene is left open where the match is weak. Size values are once, few and many counts, or a class for expanded clones, and some rows have none.

cdr3_nt: TGTGCCAGCAGCCAAGAAAGGGGGCGGGGAGCAGATACGCAGTATTTT
cdr3_aa: CASSQERGRGADTQYF
d_call: -
j_call: TRBJ2-3
v_call: TRBV14
clone_size: few

cdr3_nt: TGTGCCAGCACTGCCGGGACTAGCGGCCCCAATGAGCAGTTCTTC
cdr3_aa: CASTAGTSGPNEQFF
d_call: TRBD2
j_call: TRBJ2-1
v_call: TRBV12-3/TRBV12-4
clone_size: many

cdr3_nt: TGTGCCAGCAGCCAAACTAGCGGGAGGTCAGAAAACATTCAGTACTTC
cdr3_aa: CASSQTSGRSENIQYF
d_call: TRBD2
j_call: TRBJ2-4
v_call: TRBV7-8
clone_size: -

cdr3_nt: TGCGCCAGCAGCTTGGGAGGCAGGCCCGGTTCAAGTGAAAAACTGTTTTTT
cdr3_aa: CASSLGGRPGSSEKLFF
d_call: -
j_call: TRBJ1-4
v_call: TRBV5-1
clone_size: few

cdr3_nt: TGCAGTGCTAGAGGGCTCACTGAGGGGAACATTCAGTACTTC
cdr3_aa: CSARGLTEGNIQYF
d_call: -
j_call: TRBJ2-4
v_call: TRBV20-1
clone_size: few

cdr3_nt: TGTGCCAGCAGTTTAACAGGGGGCACCGGGGAGCTGTTTTTT
cdr3_aa: CASSLTGGTGELFF
d_call: TRBD1
j_call: TRBJ2-2
v_call: TRBV6-5
clone_size: -

cdr3_nt: TGTGCCAGCAGCCCGGACAGGGGGTCCGAGCAGTACTTC
cdr3_aa: CASSPDRGSEQYF
d_call: TRBD1
j_call: TRBJ2-7
v_call: TRBV7-2
clone_size: -

cdr3_nt: TGTGCCAGCAGCTTGTATGGGTTTGCTAGCGGCGGGGAGCTGTTTTTT
cdr3_aa: CASSLYGFASGGELFF
d_call: TRBD2
j_call: TRBJ2-2
v_call: TRBV5-6
clone_size: few

cdr3_nt: TGCGCCAGCAGGACGGGGAGTAATGAAAAACTGTTTTTT
cdr3_aa: CASRTGSNEKLFF
d_call: -
j_call: TRBJ1-4
v_call: TRBV5-1
clone_size: -

cdr3_nt: TGCGCCAGCGTCCCGACTAGCGCGGACTACAATGAGCAGTTCTTC
cdr3_aa: CASVPTSADYNEQFF
d_call: TRBD2
j_call: TRBJ2-1
v_call: TRBV5-1
clone_size: -

cdr3_nt: TGCGCCACGAGACCGGGACAATATTACACTGAAGCTTTCTTT
cdr3_aa: CATRPGQYYTEAFF
d_call: -
j_call: TRBJ1-1
v_call: TRBV5-1
clone_size: few

cdr3_nt: TGTGCCAGCAGTGAGGGGCAGAATAGCAATCAGCCCCAGCATTTT
cdr3_aa: CASSEGQNSNQPQHF
d_call: -
j_call: TRBJ1-5
v_call: TRBV2
clone_size: -

cdr3_nt: TGCGCCAGCAGCATCAGACTAGCGGGATGGGGCGAGCAGTACTTC
cdr3_aa: CASSIRLAGWGEQYF
d_call: TRBD2
j_call: TRBJ2-7
v_call: TRBV4-1
clone_size: -

cdr3_nt: TGTGCCAGCAGCGTAGCCTCCGGGACGGCAGTTGGGGCCAACGTCCTGACTTTC
cdr3_aa: CASSVASGTAVGANVLTF
d_call: -
j_call: TRBJ2-6
v_call: TRBV9
clone_size: -

cdr3_nt: TGTGCCAGCACCGACCGGGACAGGGCTAATGGCTACACCTTC
cdr3_aa: CASTDRDRANGYTF
d_call: TRBD1
j_call: TRBJ1-2
v_call: TRBV12-3/TRBV12-4
clone_size: once

cdr3_nt: TGTGCCAGCAGCTCTCCGGGACTGAGCTCCTACGAGCAGTACTTC
cdr3_aa: CASSSPGLSSYEQYF
d_call: -
j_call: TRBJ2-7
v_call: TRBV5-8
clone_size: -

cdr3_nt: TGTGCCAGCAGCCTGCCCCTCTCGACCTATGGCTACACCTTC
cdr3_aa: CASSLPLSTYGYTF
d_call: -
j_call: TRBJ1-2
v_call: TRBV28
clone_size: -

cdr3_nt: TGTGCCAGCAGCCGGGACCCCGGGACCTACAATGAGCAGTTCTTC
cdr3_aa: CASSRDPGTYNEQFF
d_call: -
j_call: TRBJ2-1
v_call: TRBV7-8
clone_size: few

cdr3_nt: TGCGCCAGCAGCTTAAGGAGAGGGACGGAACCTATGGAGCAGTACTTC
cdr3_aa: CASSLRRGTEPMEQYF
d_call: -
j_call: TRBJ2-5
v_call: TRBV5-1
clone_size: few

cdr3_nt: TGTGCCAGCAGCGCGCGGGACCGCCAAGGCTACACCTTC
cdr3_aa: CASSARDRQGYTF
d_call: -
j_call: TRBJ1-2
v_call: TRBV7-2
clone_size: -

cdr3_nt: TGTGCCAGCTCACCCGTCCGGTTATCCTACAATGAGCGGTTCTTC
cdr3_aa: CASSPVRLSYNERFF
d_call: -
j_call: TRBJ2-5
v_call: TRBV18
clone_size: -

cdr3_nt: TGTGCCAGCCCCGAGGGGGAATACCCTAATGAAAAACTGTTTTTT
cdr3_aa: CASPEGEYPNEKLFF
d_call: -
j_call: TRBJ1-4
v_call: TRBV6-4
clone_size: -

cdr3_nt: TGTGCCAGCATTGCATTCGGGAGTGGCTACACCTTC
cdr3_aa: CASIAFGSGYTF
d_call: -
j_call: TRBJ1-2
v_call: TRBV2
clone_size: few

cdr3_nt: TGTGCCAGCAGTCGGGGGTACCAAGAGACCCAGTACTTC
cdr3_aa: CASSRGYQETQYF
d_call: -
j_call: TRBJ2-5
v_call: TRBV7-2
clone_size: many

cdr3_nt: TGCAGTGCTAAACGAAGGGTAGAAGGCGGGGAGCTGTTTTTT
cdr3_aa: CSAKRRVEGGELFF
d_call: -
j_call: TRBJ2-2
v_call: TRBV20-1
clone_size: once

cdr3_nt: TGTGCCGCCAGGGACAGGGATCATGAGACCCAGTACTTC
cdr3_aa: CAARDRDHETQYF
d_call: TRBD1
j_call: TRBJ2-5
v_call: TRBV19
clone_size: many

cdr3_nt: TGTGCCGGCAGCCCCCGCAATGGCTACACCTTC
cdr3_aa: CAGSPRNGYTF
d_call: -
j_call: TRBJ1-2
v_call: TRBV7-2
clone_size: -

cdr3_nt: TGTGCCAGCAGTTATACAGGGGACGCCTACGAGCAGTACTTC
cdr3_aa: CASSYTGDAYEQYF
d_call: TRBD1
j_call: TRBJ2-7
v_call: TRBV27
clone_size: few

cdr3_nt: TGTGCCAGCAGTGGGGCGGCCTACGAGCAGTACTTC
cdr3_aa: CASSGAAYEQYF
d_call: -
j_call: TRBJ2-7
v_call: TRBV27
clone_size: -

cdr3_nt: TGTGCCAGCAGTTACGTCGGCTCCACTGAAGAAAAACTGTTTTTT
cdr3_aa: CASSYVGSTEEKLFF
d_call: -
j_call: TRBJ1-4
v_call: TRBV6-6
clone_size: few

cdr3_nt: TGTGCCAGCAGCCAGGGACTAGCGGGAGCAAATGAGCAGTTCTTC
cdr3_aa: CASSQGLAGANEQFF
d_call: TRBD2
j_call: TRBJ2-1
v_call: TRBV7-2
clone_size: -

cdr3_nt: TGTGCCAGCAGTACTTTGATGAATGAGCAGTTCTTC
cdr3_aa: CASSTLMNEQFF
d_call: -
j_call: TRBJ2-1
v_call: TRBV28
clone_size: -

cdr3_nt: TGTGCCAGCCGTCGGGGCCCCGGGAGAGGCGATGAGCAGTTCTTC
cdr3_aa: CASRRGPGRGDEQFF
d_call: -
j_call: TRBJ2-1
v_call: TRBV19
clone_size: -

cdr3_nt: TGTGCCAGCAGCTTTGGACCTGGATTCCAAGAGACCCAGTACTTC
cdr3_aa: CASSFGPGFQETQYF
d_call: -
j_call: TRBJ2-5
v_call: TRBV7-9
clone_size: -

cdr3_nt: TGTGCCAGCAGTTTTACGCCCTCGATGACTCAAAACCCCTTGCAGTTCTTC
cdr3_aa: CASSFTPSMTQNPLQFF
d_call: -
j_call: TRBJ2-1
v_call: TRBV6-2/TRBV6-3
clone_size: -

cdr3_nt: TGTGCCAGCAGCCCCGGGACTAGCAATTACAATGAGCAGTTCTTC
cdr3_aa: CASSPGTSNYNEQFF
d_call: TRBD2
j_call: TRBJ2-1
v_call: TRBV7-3
clone_size: many

cdr3_nt: TGCGCCAGCAGCTTGGGGGGATCACAAAACTATGGCTACACCTTC
cdr3_aa: CASSLGGSQNYGYTF
d_call: -
j_call: TRBJ1-2
v_call: TRBV5-1
clone_size: -

cdr3_nt: TGTGCCAGCAGCTCAAATTCCGGAAACACCATATATTTT
cdr3_aa: CASSSNSGNTIYF
d_call: -
j_call: TRBJ1-3
v_call: TRBV7-2
clone_size: many

cdr3_nt: TGTGCCAGCAGATCCGGGACAGCGGGGCGGAACACTGAAGCTTTCTTT
cdr3_aa: CASRSGTAGRNTEAFF
d_call: TRBD1
j_call: TRBJ1-1
v_call: TRBV6-2/TRBV6-3
clone_size: -

cdr3_nt: TGCAGCGTTGTCCCCCTAGCGGGTGCGCGGGAGACCCAGTACTTC
cdr3_aa: CSVVPLAGARETQYF
d_call: TRBD2
j_call: TRBJ2-5
v_call: TRBV29-1
clone_size: -

cdr3_nt: TGCAGCTTCTCGGGGGCGCCGCTCGCTAGCACAGATACGCAGTATTTT
cdr3_aa: CSFSGAPLASTDTQYF
d_call: -
j_call: TRBJ2-3
v_call: TRBV29-1
clone_size: many

cdr3_nt: TGTGCCAGCAGCTTGGGTAGCGGCTATGAGCAGTTCTTC
cdr3_aa: CASSLGSGYEQFF
d_call: -
j_call: TRBJ2-1
v_call: TRBV7-9
clone_size: once

cdr3_nt: TGTGCCAGCTCACTCCCGGGGACCGAGACCCAGTACTTC
cdr3_aa: CASSLPGTETQYF
d_call: -
j_call: TRBJ2-5
v_call: TRBV18
clone_size: many

cdr3_nt: TGTGCCAGCAGCGGGATCTATAATTCACCCCTCCACTTT
cdr3_aa: CASSGIYNSPLHF
d_call: -
j_call: TRBJ1-6
v_call: TRBV9
clone_size: -